These 6 T cell receptor beta chains were all obtained from the same sample, sequenced in a study of T cell responses to AZD1222 COVID-19 vaccine. Assay: immunoSEQ multiplex PCR; the TCRdb copy retains only in-frame clones and omits some. The sample lists roughly 70,000 clones, 85% occurring once. The source material was peripheral blood, sampled on day 0 of AZD1222 vaccination. Receptor source: an adult in good health.

Only a few counts were recorded for this clone. Written as DNA, the CDR3 is TGCGCCAGCAGTGACCCCGCGGCCGAGGGGAAAAACATTCAGTACTTC. Its translation is CASSDPAAEGKNIQYF. The chain employs TRBV10-1 and TRBJ2-4; D may match TRBD1 or TRBD2 (5 bases each). Trimming took 3 bases from V and 4 from J, leaving 16 bases between them. CDR3 length equals 16 residues. Per the germline V gene, CDR1 is WNHNN and CDR2 is SYGVQD (reference sequence).

The J gene is TRBJ1-1, the V gene TRBV29-1, with TRBD1 matching 7 bases. CDR1 and CDR2 (germline): SQVTM, ANQGSEA. CDR3 size: 13 residues. V was pared by 6 bases and J by 1 base, with 5 bases of the junction left unmatched. The CDR3 sequence is CSVEGQRNTEAFF. The CDR3, as DNA: TGCAGCGTCGAGGGACAGAGGAACACTGAAGCTTTCTTT.

The rearrangement links TRBV3-1 (or the pseudogene TRBV3-2) to TRBJ1-2, with TRBD1 matching over 9 bases. Germline lookup yields CDR1 LGHDT and CDR2 YNNKEL (reference sequence). Germline trimming cut 4 bases from V and 4 bases from J; bases unmatched to any gene: 10. The CDR3 length is 16 residues. CDR3 nucleotide sequence: TGTGCCAGCAGCCCGCTCTCCGGGACAGGGCGCTATGGCTACACCTTC. Translating gives CASSPLSGTGRYGYTF.

The V call is TRBV19, the J call TRBJ2-1; D call uncertain. From germline, CDR1 is LNHDA and CDR2 SQIVND (reference sequence). The ends were cut back, 4 bases at V and 6 bases at J, with 4 bases in the middle. The CDR3 sequence is 11 residues long. The CDR3 DNA is TGTGCCAGTAGTAGGTCCAATGAGCAGTTCTTC. Its protein is CASSRSNEQFF.

In this sample, this clone turned up once. The V and J genes are TRBV6-5 and TRBJ1-5; 9 bases agree with TRBD1. The CDR3 spans 15 residues. V was pared by 5 bases and J by 8 bases, with 10 bases of the junction left unmatched. Germline V CDR1 and CDR2: MNHEY, SVGAGI. Written as DNA, the CDR3 is TGTGCCAGCAGTCCGAATAGTGGACAGGGGAAGCCCCAGCATTTT. Protein sequence: CASSPNSGQGKPQHF.

The CDR3 region has the DNA TGCGCCAGCAGCTTGGACCCCAGGGGTCTGGAGACCCAGTACTTC. This codes for CASSLDPRGLETQYF. This chain links TRBV5-1 with TRBJ2-5; possibly TRBD1 for D (6 bases). The CDR3 is 15 amino acids. V gave up 0 bases and J gave up 5 bases, with 14 bases separating them. Per the germline V gene, CDR1 is SGHRS and CDR2 is YFSETQ.